The clone carrying this T cell receptor beta chain was picked up one time. The source of the sample is a study of control samples from healthy donors and cancer patients. Method: immunoSEQ multiplex PCR; TCRdb's copy keeps in-frame clones and lacks some. The sample holds approximately 110,000 clones, 90% seen once. Germline V gene lookup returns CDR1 LGHNA and CDR2 YNFKEQ. The CDR3 sequence is 16 residues long. V was pared by 0 bases and J by 2 bases, with 11 bases between. The chain uses TRBV4-2 and TRBJ1-3; D is uncertain. The clonotype was recovered from a human donor in good health. The donor label of this sample is uncertain. Source material: blood. DNA for the CDR3: TGTGCCAGCAGCCAAGAGGCTGAGGGTACTGGAAACACCATATATTTT. Its protein is CASSQEAEGTGNTIYF.